This section outlines one T cell receptor beta chain sequence together with its context. The sample originates from a study of blood T cell repertoires in COVID-19. Study at large: Samples came from the United States, Italy and Spain, spanning acute and convalescent COVID-19. Sample material is recorded as cDNA or gDNA derived from T cells, B-cell-depleted T cells, or PBMCs.

Authors' methods: By means of reference gene primer amplification, nucleated cell counts were estimated. The repertoire was sequenced with immunoSEQ multiplex PCR; TCRdb's copy has only in-frame clones and lacks some. The D gene and trimming were derived from the DNA, and the V and J assignments and clone size from that table. Of under 80,000 clones listed, over 75% are singletons. Trimming pared 1 base from V and 2 bases from J, leaving 15 bases between. CDR3 length equals 16 residues. In germline, CDR1 is MGHRA, CDR2 YSYEKL. The origin of this receptor is a man in his forties or fifties with acute or convalescent COVID-19. The chain combines TRBV4-1 with TRBJ2-7; D may be TRBD2 (6 bases). The sample consisted of peripheral blood. This CDR3 is CASSQAGGVLPYEQYF. Written as DNA, the CDR3 is TGCGCCAGCAGCCAAGCCGGGGGAGTTCTCCCCTACGAGCAGTACTTC.